The 17 T cell receptor beta chains in this list originate from one sample, sequenced in a study of beta chain features in type 1 diabetes. Every isolated RNA sample was fully reverse transcribed, so sequencing captured expressed TCRB transcripts. Method: immunoSEQ multiplex PCR; TCRdb's copy keeps in-frame clones and lacks some. This sample yields 250,000 to 350,000 clones, of which 9.5% to 11% are seen a single time; 0.015% belongs to the top ten. Specimen: naive CD4+ T cells from blood. The receptors derive from a woman in her twenties or thirties in good health.

In the case of this clone: The same CDR3 also results from other DNA sequences found in this sample. The chain links TRBV5-1 to TRBJ2-5; no clear D gene. V gave up 0 bases and J gave up 1 base, with 4 bases separating them. This CDR3 contains 13 residues. Germline CDR1 is SGHRS and CDR2 is YFSETQ. The CDR3 region is CASSLGSQETQYF. In nucleotides, the CDR3 is TGCGCCAGCAGCTTGGGTAGCCAAGAGACCCAGTACTTC. Using reference TRBV5-1 and TRBJ2-5 for the parts outside the CDR3, the full variable domain is KAGVTQTPRYLIKTRGQQVTLSCSPISGHRSVSWYQQTPGQGLQFLFEYFSETQRNKGNFPGRFSGRQFSNSRSEMNVSTLELGDSALYLCASSLGSQETQYFGPGTRLLVL.

V and J are TRBV7-6 and TRBJ2-7, with D perhaps matching TRBD2 (7 bases). Trimming cost V 2 bases and J 4 bases, with 12 bases left between them. The CDR3 spans 14 residues. The germline CDR1 and CDR2 sequences are SGHVS and FNYEAQ. This CDR3 is CASSLIRGAYEQYF. The CDR3 nucleotides are TGTGCCAGCAGCTTAATCCGGGGGGCGTACGAGCAGTACTTC.

J is TRBJ2-5 and V is TRBV28; D perhaps matches TRBD1 (6 bases). This CDR3 spans 14 amino acids. V was clipped by 5 bases and J by 7 bases, with 17 bases between them. In germline, CDR1 is MDHEN, CDR2 SYDVKM. The CDR3 nucleotides read TGTGCCAGCAGTCGGACAGACCACAGGGTGACCCAGTACTTC. Residues: CASSRTDHRVTQYF.

V and J are TRBV18 and TRBJ2-2; D remains unclear. The CDR3 sequence is 14 residues long. Trimming pared 5 bases from V and 2 bases from J, leaving 9 bases between. The V gene's germline CDR1 is KGHSH and CDR2 LQKENI. CDR3 sequence reads: CASSYYDNTGELFF. The DNA of the CDR3 is TGTGCCAGCTCATACTATGACAACACCGGGGAGCTGTTTTTT.

This sequence joins TRBV18 and TRBJ2-7, with unresolved D. V was pared by 5 bases and J by 6 bases, with 11 bases between. The germline CDR1 and CDR2 sequences are KGHSH and LQKENI. The CDR3 consists of 12 residues. CDR3 sequence (DNA): TGTGCCAGCTCAGCTTTTCCGGGCGAGCAGTACTTC. Protein: CASSAFPGEQYF.

This chain joins TRBV28 and TRBJ1-1, with 10 bases fitting TRBD1. The CDR3 covers 17 residues. CDR1 is MDHEN and CDR2 is SYDVKM in the germline V gene. With V trimmed by 3 bases and J by 5 bases, 12 bases remained unmatched. CDR3 nucleotides: TGTGCCAGCAGTTTGGTGGGGACAGGGGCACGTTGGACTGAAGCTTTCTTT. This sequence encodes CASSLVGTGARWTEAFF.

V gene TRBV5-1 combines with J gene TRBJ2-7; 12 nucleotides agree with TRBD2. Trimming cost V 0 bases and J 9 bases; bases outside gene matches: 7. This CDR3 is 15 amino acids long. CDR1 SGHRS and CDR2 YFSETQ come from the germline V gene. The DNA of the CDR3 is TGCGCCAGCAGCTTGGTGGCTAGCGGGAGGGACGGGCAGTACTTC. Translating gives CASSLVASGRDGQYF.

V gene TRBV27 combines with J gene TRBJ2-1; possibly TRBD2 for D (6 bases). V gave up 0 bases and J gave up 5 bases, with 11 bases separating them. The CDR3 runs 15 residues. Germline assignment: CDR1 MNHEY and CDR2 SMNVEV (reference sequence). The CDR3: CASSLSWGDHNEQFF. Here the CDR3 DNA reads TGTGCCAGCAGTTTATCGTGGGGGGACCACAATGAGCAGTTCTTC.

This clone came up a few times. Other DNA sequences in the sample encode the same CDR3. The chain joins TRBV18 to TRBJ2-7; the match to TRBD1 covers 9 bases. The CDR3 consists of 14 residues. The V gene's germline CDR1 is KGHSH and CDR2 LQKENI. V lost 3 bases to trimming and J lost 6 bases; unmatched junction nucleotides: 6. The CDR3 here is CASSPGTGRGEQYF. The CDR3 DNA follows: TGTGCCAGCTCACCCGGGACAGGGAGAGGCGAGCAGTACTTC.

This clone turned up a few times. The chain combines TRBV19 with TRBJ2-2; D is unclear. V lost 6 bases to trimming and J lost 10 bases, with 12 bases between them. The CDR3 covers 12 residues. Germline CDR1 reads LNHDA; CDR2 reads SQIVND (reference sequence). In DNA form, the CDR3 reads TGTGCCAGTAGCACACCCAGTCCGGAGCTGTTTTTT. Amino acid sequence: CASSTPSPELFF. The whole variable domain, remainder taken from reference TRBV19 and TRBJ2-2, is DGGITQSPKYLFRKEGQNVTLSCEQNLNHDAMYWYRQDPGQGLRLIYYSQIVNDFQKGDIAEGYSVSREKKESFPLTVTSAQKNPTAFYLCASSTPSPELFFGEGSRLTVL.

The V call is TRBV6-1, the J call TRBJ2-1; TRBD2 agrees at 9 bases. Germline CDR1 reads MNHNS; CDR2 reads SASEGT. With V trimmed by 6 bases and J by 8 bases, 11 bases remained unmatched. CDR3 size: 15 residues. Written as DNA, the CDR3 is TGTGCCAGCAGCGGGTTTAGCGGGAGTTGGGATGAGCAGTTCTTC. Translating gives CASSGFSGSWDEQFF.

The table lists this clone with a few counts. This rearrangement joins TRBV28 to TRBJ2-2; the D gene is possibly TRBD1 (6 bases). Trimming shortened V by 3 bases and J by 1 base, and 12 bases separated the two germline ends. The CDR3 is 16 residues long. Germline assignment: CDR1 MDHEN and CDR2 SYDVKM. CDR3 bases: TGTGCCAGCAGTTTCGGGACAACGGGGAACACCGGGGAGCTGTTTTTT. Translation: CASSFGTTGNTGELFF. The full variable domain, rest sourced from reference TRBV28 and TRBJ2-2, is DVKVTQSSRYLVKRTGEKVFLECVQDMDHENMFWYRQDPGLGLRLIYFSYDVKMKEKGDIPEGYSVSREKKERFSLILESASTNQTSMYLCASSFGTTGNTGELFFGEGSRLTVL.

This clone was seen a handful of times. This rearrangement joins TRBV19 to TRBJ1-5; TRBD1 aligns across 7 bases. The J segment lost 6 bases and the V segment lost 5 bases, leaving 7 bases of the junction unmatched. The CDR3 sequence is 14 residues long. Germline V gene sequence: CDR1 LNHDA, CDR2 SQIVND (reference sequence). The DNA of the CDR3 is TGTGCCAGTAGTCTCGGGACAGTGAGTCAGCCCCAGCATTTT. This sequence encodes CASSLGTVSQPQHF.

This clone was observed a handful of times. This chain uses TRBV5-4 with TRBJ2-7, with 12 nucleotides matching TRBD2. J lost 6 bases, V lost 4 bases, and 8 bases had no gene match. Germline V gene sequence: CDR1 SGHNT, CDR2 YYREEE (reference sequence). The CDR3 consists of 15 residues. The CDR3 sequence is CASSGRLAGAPEQYF. Written as DNA, the CDR3 is TGTGCCAGCAGCGGTAGACTAGCGGGAGCTCCCGAGCAGTACTTC. Combining the CDR3 with reference TRBV5-4 and TRBJ2-7 gives the whole variable domain ETGVTQSPTHLIKTRGQQVTLRCSSQSGHNTVSWYQQALGQGPQFIFQYYREEENGRGNFPPRFSGLQFPNYSSELNVNALELDDSALYLCASSGRLAGAPEQYFGPGTRLTVT.

This clone has a handful of counts. This sequence joins TRBV6-5 and TRBJ2-1; the match to TRBD2 covers 14 bases. The germline V gene encodes CDR1 MNHEY and CDR2 SVGAGI. Trimming removed 3 bases from V and 6 bases from J; junction bases left unmatched: 4. The CDR3 loop spans 16 amino acids. This chain's CDR3 is CASSYLGTSGSNEQFF. For the CDR3, the DNA is TGTGCCAGCAGTTATTTGGGGACTAGCGGGAGCAATGAGCAGTTCTTC.

J is TRBJ2-5 and V is TRBV7-6, with 7 positions matching TRBD2. V lost 5 bases and J lost 0; bases outside the gene matches: 9. Per the germline V gene, CDR1 is SGHVS and CDR2 is FNYEAQ. CDR3 length equals 16 residues. For the CDR3, the DNA is TGTGCCAGCAGCCGCTCCGGCGGGAGATACCAAGAGACCCAGTACTTC. This encodes CASSRSGGRYQETQYF.

Concerning this clone itself: The same CDR3 can be traced to other DNA sequences in this sample. V gene TRBV5-1 combines with J gene TRBJ2-1; 7 nucleotides match TRBD2. The V and J ends lost 0 bases and 0 bases, in that order; junction bases with no gene match: 0. The CDR3 covers 15 residues. Germline values: CDR1 SGHRS, CDR2 YFSETQ. The CDR3 sequence: CASSLGGSSYNEQFF. In nucleotides, the CDR3 is TGCGCCAGCAGCTTGGGCGGGAGCTCCTACAATGAGCAGTTCTTC.